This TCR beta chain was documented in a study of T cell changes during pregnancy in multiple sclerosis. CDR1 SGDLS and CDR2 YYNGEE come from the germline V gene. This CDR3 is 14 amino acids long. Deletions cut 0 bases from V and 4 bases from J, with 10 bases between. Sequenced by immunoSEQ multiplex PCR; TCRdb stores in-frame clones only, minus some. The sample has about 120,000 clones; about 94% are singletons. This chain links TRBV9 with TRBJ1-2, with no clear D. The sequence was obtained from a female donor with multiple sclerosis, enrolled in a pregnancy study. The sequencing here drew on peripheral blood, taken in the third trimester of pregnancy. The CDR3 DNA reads TGTGCCAGCAGCGTAGGGTCAGGCTTCTATGGCTACACCTTC. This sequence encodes CASSVGSGFYGYTF.